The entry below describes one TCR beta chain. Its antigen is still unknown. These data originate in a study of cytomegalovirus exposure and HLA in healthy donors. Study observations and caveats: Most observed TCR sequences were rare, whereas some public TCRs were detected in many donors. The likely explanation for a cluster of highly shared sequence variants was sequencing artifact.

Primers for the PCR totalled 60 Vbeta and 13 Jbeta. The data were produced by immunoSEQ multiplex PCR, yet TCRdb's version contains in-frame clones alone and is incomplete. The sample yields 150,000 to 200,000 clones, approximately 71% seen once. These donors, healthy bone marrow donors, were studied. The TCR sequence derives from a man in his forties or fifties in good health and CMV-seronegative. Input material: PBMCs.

The CDR3 nucleotides read TGTGCCAGCAGCACCTCGACTAGCGGGGGAGCGGGGTACAATGAGCAGTTCTTC. Its protein product is CASSTSTSGGAGYNEQFF. This chain uses TRBV7-9 with TRBJ2-1, with TRBD2 matching over 12 bases. This CDR3 region has 18 residues. V lost 5 bases and J lost 4; bases outside the gene matches: 12. Looked up from germline, CDR1 is SEHNR and CDR2 is FQNEAQ (reference sequence).